Shown below are 4 T cell receptor beta chains from a single sample sequenced in a study of blood T cell repertoires in COVID-19 (dated by TCRdb to the early 2020s). The library was generated by the immunoSEQ multiplex PCR assay. As stored in TCRdb, this immuneACCESS dataset retains in-frame rearrangements with V and J assigned. A fraction of the clones does not appear; measured against another copy, unresolved V genes explain less than half of the discrepancy, and the remainder lacks a known reason. Here the sample has more than 140,000 clones; around 80% occur a single time. The leading ten clones occupy around 6.7% of the sample. Sequenced input: peripheral blood. The receptors come from a woman aged 45 to 65 in a cohort sampled during active or convalescent COVID-19.

V and J are TRBV5-1 and TRBJ2-7, with TRBD2 matching over 11 bases. V was clipped by 4 bases and J by 5 bases; unmatched bases: 8. This CDR3 has 15 amino acids. From germline, CDR1 is SGHRS and CDR2 YFSETQ. Here the CDR3 DNA reads TGCGCCAGCAGCGCCGTGACTAGCGGGGTGCACGAGCAGTACTTC. This encodes CASSAVTSGVHEQYF. The variable domain in full, with the rest retrieved from reference TRBV5-1 and TRBJ2-7, is KAGVTQTPRYLIKTRGQQVTLSCSPISGHRSVSWYQQTPGQGLQFLFEYFSETQRNKGNFPGRFSGRQFSNSRSEMNVSTLELGDSALYLCASSAVTSGVHEQYFGPGTRLTVT.

This chain's CDR3 is CASSSGGAGTDTQYF. CDR3 bases: TGTGCCAGCAGCTCCGGGGGGGCCGGCACAGATACGCAGTATTTT. This chain joins TRBV5-4 and TRBJ2-3; 8 bases are a match to TRBD2. Trimming at V came to 3 bases and at J to 1 base, leaving 4 bases not matched to a gene. Looked up from germline, CDR1 is SGHNT and CDR2 is YYREEE (reference sequence). This CDR3 spans 15 amino acids.

The chain carries TRBV18 and TRBJ1-5, with a tentative D call TRBD1 (6 bases). Germline V CDR1 and CDR2: KGHSH, LQKENI. The V end was cut by 0 bases, the J end by 3 bases, with 9 bases between. The CDR3 extends over 15 amino acids. CDR3: CASSPPSGDNQPQHF. The CDR3 DNA follows: TGTGCCAGCTCACCACCTTCAGGGGACAATCAGCCCCAGCATTTT.

The gene calls are TRBV2 and TRBJ2-2; D might be TRBD2 (6 bases). The CDR3 has 18 residues. V lost 1 base and J lost 0, with 15 bases in between. Germline CDR1 is SNHLY and CDR2 is FYNNEI. As DNA, the CDR3 is TGTGCCAGCAGTGAAGAAGGGCGGGGCCGGGCGAACACCGGGGAGCTGTTTTTT. It specifies CASSEEGRGRANTGELFF.